This T cell receptor beta chain came from a study of human T cells and chemical hapten exposure. Whole-study context: Researchers reported sensitizing an approximately 2 cm by approximately 2 cm upper inner arm skin site with 2% DPC. From small differences in pooled library volume came most of the variation in per-sample TCR yields. Recorded diagnoses among the mostly female patients were alopecia areata, totalis or universalis. Study conclusions and caveats: The study found expanded TCRs formed significantly more large CDR3 similarity clusters than controls.

Noted time point: pre-sensitization, week 0. Treatment noted: therapeutic diphenylcyclopropenone sensitization with weekly scalp DPC. Someone pulled total RNA out of unfractionated whole blood. Each CDR3 protein gets one entry after TCRdb re-called the RACE reads with MiXCR. The data contain 35,000 to 45,000 distinct CDR3 sequences, 12% of them seen just once; the ten biggest clones take up 1.9%. This CDR3 has 14 residues. V dropped 6 bases and J dropped 2; count of bases not matched to a gene: 2. The germline gives CDR1 MDHEN, CDR2 SYDVKM. Worth noting for this clonotype: No antigen is known for it.

This chain links TRBV28 with TRBJ2-7, with TRBD2 matching over 12 bases. The sequenced sample was whole blood, obtained in connection with sensitization to the hapten diphenylcyclopropenone (DPC). The clonotype was recovered from a woman in her 40s with alopecia areata. Some clones in this sample may be carry-over from other donors' samples. The CDR3 protein is CASRASGRAYEQYF. CDR3 nucleotides: TGTGCCAGCAGGGCTAGCGGGAGGGCCTACGAGCAGTACTTC.